There are a few counts of the clone carrying this T cell receptor beta chain. TCR beta CDR3 regions were amplified from RNA. First-round RT-PCR with HTBI primers amplified the TCR CDR3 region. MiXCR, run by TCRdb on the multiplex PCR reads, gives a single entry per CDR3 protein. Of about 530,000 distinct CDR3 sequences in the sample, roughly 18% were seen once. Clinical symptoms, serum thyroxine and TRAb, thyroid ultrasound and orbital computed tomography together formed the diagnostic basis. This entry belongs to a study of T cells in Graves' hyperthyroidism and ophthalmopathy. Study in general: Upon initial diagnosis and before any treatment, peripheral blood was collected.

This clonotype was obtained from a woman aged 18 to 35 with Graves' ophthalmopathy. The sample was blood.

CDR3 bases: TGTGCCAGTACCTCTTTCGAAGACCTCTATAGCAATCAGCCCCAGCATTTT. It specifies CASTSFEDLYSNQPQHF. The chain joins TRBV19 to TRBJ1-5; no firm D call. Germline V CDR1 and CDR2: LNHDA, SQIVND (reference sequence). The length of the CDR3 is 17 residues. V was pared by 7 bases and J by 0 bases, with 19 bases between. Full variable domain (remainder filled in from reference TRBV19 and TRBJ1-5): DGGITQSPKYLFRKEGQNVTLSCEQNLNHDAMYWYRQDPGQGLRLIYYSQIVNDFQKGDIAEGYSVSREKKESFPLTVTSAQKNPTAFYLCASTSFEDLYSNQPQHFGDGTRLSIL.